Only one count was recorded for the clone carrying this TCR beta chain. The antigen is unknown. A much larger clone differs from this one at a single base, so this may be a read error. In TCRdb, the PCR reads were re-called with MiXCR into one record per CDR3 protein. The sample holds around 100,000 distinct CDR3 sequences; roughly a third are singletons and the top ten take around 4.2%. This record belongs to a study of molecular identifiers for immune sequencing clone quantification. Study-level points and caveats: Effector cells kept over 99% of their molecules in clones above 20 RNA copies, while naive cells kept under 1% there.

CDR3 length equals 13 residues. From approximately 20,000 to 1,000,000 sorted cells, naive CD8 libraries were generated with 10%, 30% or 50% RNA. For naive CD8 T cells, sorting used the CD8+CD4-CCR7+CD45RA+ phenotype. This receptor was identified in a human donor in good health. Some libraries in this study had Jurkat cell RNA spiked in. This sequence joins TRBV12-3 or TRBV12-4 and TRBJ2-3; perhaps TRBD2 as D (5 bases). Sequenced sample: naive CD8+ T cells from blood, with Jurkat cell RNA spiked in. The subset: FACS-sorted CD8+CD4-CCR7+CD45RA+ naive T cells. CDR3 sequence: CASSASSTDTQDF. CDR3 coding DNA: TGTGCCAGCAGCGCATCTAGCACAGATACGCAGGATTTT.